The 3 T cell receptor beta chains given below trace back to one sample, sequenced in a study of blood T cells in healthy people across ages. PCR was performed a second time for roughly 7 to 11 cycles using a sample-barcoded 5' primer and a J-beta primer mix. TCRdb recomputed calls from the 5' RACE reads with MiXCR, one row per CDR3 protein. Altogether roughly 680,000 distinct CDR3 sequences are present, approximately 52% being singletons, with the ten largest covering about 13%. The sample consisted of blood. The receptors stem from a woman aged 80 or older in good health.

The rearrangement links TRBV7-2 to TRBJ2-7, with a possible D match to TRBD2 (6 bases). Trimming took 5 bases from V and 0 from J, leaving 8 bases between them. This CDR3 is 13 amino acids long. The germline V gene has CDR1 SGHTA and CDR2 FQGNSA. The CDR3 DNA follows: TGTGCCAGCAGCACTAGCCGCTCCTACGAGCAGTACTTC. As protein: CASSTSRSYEQYF.

The chain uses TRBV5-1 and TRBJ1-1, with D unclear. This CDR3 is 13 amino acids long. Trimming took off 0 bases at V and 6 bases at J, with 9 bases between the two ends. Germline V CDR1 and CDR2: SGHRS, YFSETQ. Here the CDR3 DNA reads TGCGCCAGCAGCTTGGTAGGGAGCGCTGAAGCTTTCTTT. It yields the protein CASSLVGSAEAFF.

The rearrangement uses TRBV20-1 and TRBJ2-5; D unclear. Germline CDR1 reads DFQATT; CDR2 reads SNEGSKA (reference sequence). This CDR3 is built from 10 residues. Trimming took 5 bases from V and 11 from J, leaving 12 bases between them. CDR3 coding DNA: TGCAGTGCTCCCACTTGGGTGCAGTACTTC. It specifies CSAPTWVQYF.